The sequence of this T cell receptor (beta chain) was determined in a study of identical twins. The donors were all healthy and Caucasian. Germline V CDR1 and CDR2: GTSNPN, SVGIG (reference sequence). The length of the CDR3 is 15 residues. V dropped 4 bases and J dropped 5; count of bases not matched to a gene: 11. TCRdb reanalysed the 5' RACE reads using MiXCR and keeps one entry per CDR3 protein. The sample has about 570,000 distinct CDR3 sequences, nearly 10% seen once. These same records also appear under a second study, on yellow fever vaccine responses in identical twins.

The sequence was obtained from a woman between 18 and 29 years old in good health. The rearrangement uses TRBV30 and TRBJ2-5, with TRBD1 identical over 9 bases. The specimen sequenced was PBMCs. This CDR3 is CAWMHSGQGTETQYF. For the CDR3, the DNA is TGTGCCTGGATGCACTCCGGACAGGGGACGGAGACCCAGTACTTC.